This entry features one TCR beta chain sequence. Its ends do not fully match the called genes, so a read error is possible. The data derive from a study of blood T cells in healthy people across ages. PCR was performed a second time for about 7 to 11 cycles using a sample-barcoded 5' primer and a J-beta primer mix. The template-switch adaptor, which had 12 random nucleotides, put a tag on each cDNA molecule. Using its own MiXCR run on the 5' RACE reads, TCRdb lists one record per CDR3 protein. The data show about 1.6 million distinct CDR3 sequences, about 31% seen once. This clonotype originated in a woman aged 25 to 45 in good health. The specimen was blood.

The CDR3 here is CANSYGEGEFF. The DNA for the CDR3 is TGTGCCAACAGTTATGGGGAGGGAGAGTTCTTC. The chain links TRBV6-2 or TRBV6-3 to TRBJ2-1; TRBD2 aligns across 7 bases. CDR1 and CDR2 from the germline V gene are MNHEY and SVGEGT. This CDR3 region has 11 residues.